This TCR beta chain was recorded in a study of T cell responses to AZD1222 COVID-19 vaccine. General study results and limits: Spike-specific TCR breadth and depth grew following two AZD1222 doses. Repertoire collection took place solely once the T cell response had peaked. Reportedly, nearly half the spike-specific TCRs target unmutated variant regions.

Points on this clone: The antigen is not known.

J lost 5 bases, V lost 4 bases, and 6 bases had no gene match. CDR1 is SGHDT and CDR2 is YYEEEE in the germline V gene. The CDR3 runs 14 residues. The protocol was immunoSEQ multiplex PCR, while the TCRdb copy is restricted to in-frame clones and leaves out a portion. The sample contains approximately 110,000 clones, around 89% of which appear only once. This rearrangement joins TRBV5-6 to TRBJ2-7; 10 bases agree with TRBD1. This receptor was obtained from an adult in good health. This sample comprised peripheral blood, obtained on day 0 of AZD1222 vaccination. CDR3 DNA: TGTGCCAGCAGCCCACGGGACAGGGGCCACGAGCAGTACTTC. It yields the protein CASSPRDRGHEQYF.